This is a list of T cell receptor beta chains from one sample in a study of neurological immune-mediated disorders. TCRdb processed the 5' RACE reads anew with MiXCR; each CDR3 protein has one entry. The sample records about 59,000 distinct CDR3 sequences, about an eighth being singletons. Sequencing was carried out using PBMCs. The receptor set was obtained from a woman aged 55-75 years with HTLV-1-associated myelopathy (HAM/TSP). CDR3s include the opening cysteine and the closing phenylalanine or tryptophan. The D gene is left open where the match is weak. Clone size appears in some rows only: once, few, many, or a class for an expanded clone.

- TRBJ1-1 many TRBV2 CASSLKGLGGAGTEAFF TGTGCCAGCAGTTTAAAGGGCTTGGGGGGGGCTGGAACTGAAGCTTTCTTT
TRBD1 TRBJ1-1 - TRBV5-1 CASSTLTGRTEAFF TGCGCCAGCAGTACTTTGACAGGGCGAACTGAAGCTTTCTTT
- TRBJ1-6 many TRBV28 CASNQFHGDSPLHF TGTGCCAGCAACCAGTTTCACGGGGATTCACCCCTCCACTTT
- TRBJ1-1 many TRBV6-5 CASRSGIWAFF TGTGCCAGCAGGTCAGGGATTTGGGCTTTCTTT
TRBD2 TRBJ2-3 many TRBV20-1 CSANALAGGPGTDTQYF TGCAGTGCTAATGCACTAGCGGGAGGGCCTGGCACAGATACGCAGTATTTT
TRBD1 TRBJ2-5 many TRBV9 CASSSRQGAGETQYF TGTGCCAGCAGCTCCCGACAGGGGGCGGGAGAGACCCAGTACTTC
TRBD1 TRBJ2-5 many TRBV5-1 CASSLGGQDETQYF TGCGCCAGCAGCTTGGGGGGACAGGACGAGACCCAGTACTTC
- TRBJ1-4 many TRBV2 CASGRVQGSGEKLFF TGTGCCAGCGGGCGAGTACAGGGCTCAGGGGAAAAACTGTTTTTT
- TRBJ2-5 many TRBV7-2 CASSAGGAAVAQYF TGTGCCAGCAGCGCCGGCGGGGCTGCGGTGGCCCAGTACTTC
- TRBJ2-1 many TRBV5-1 CASSLDGQGRSYNEQFF TGCGCCAGCAGCTTGGACGGGCAGGGTCGTTCCTACAATGAGCAGTTCTTC
TRBD2 TRBJ2-1 - TRBV5-1 CASSPWTSAYNEQIF TGCGCCAGCAGCCCCTGGACTAGCGCCTACAATGAGCAGATCTTC
- TRBJ1-1 few TRBV6-2/TRBV6-3 CASNGGGSREAFF TGTGCCAGCAACGGTGGGGGGTCGAGGGAAGCTTTCTTT
- TRBJ2-7 many TRBV25-1 CAVGVGLHEQYF TGTGCCGTCGGGGTGGGGCTCCACGAGCAGTACTTC
TRBD2 TRBJ2-3 many TRBV12-3/TRBV12-4 CASSPLAGGNADTQYF TGTGCCAGCAGTCCGTTAGCGGGAGGGAATGCAGATACGCAGTATTTT
- TRBJ2-5 few TRBV6-9 CASSYIVSGPGCETQYF TGTGCCAGCAGTTATATAGTTTCTGGTCCGGGATGCGAGACCCAGTACTTC
TRBD2 TRBJ2-7 medium-sized TRBV27 CASSSLGTSGSGEQYF TGTGCCAGCAGTTCCTTGGGGACTAGCGGGTCGGGTGAGCAGTACTTC
TRBD2 TRBJ2-7 many TRBV28 CASSPGLAGIEQYF TGTGCCAGCAGTCCGGGACTAGCGGGAATCGAGCAGTACTTC
- TRBJ1-5 many TRBV5-5 CASSLAVRDPAQHF TGTGCCAGCAGCTTGGCAGTACGGGATCCGGCCCAGCATTTT
- TRBJ2-2 many TRBV6-1 CASSEAPDGRELFF TGTGCCAGCAGTGAAGCGCCGGACGGTAGGGAGCTGTTTTTT
TRBD2 TRBJ2-1 many TRBV9 CASSVTSGINEQFF TGTGCCAGCAGCGTTACTAGCGGGATCAATGAGCAGTTCTTC
TRBD1 TRBJ2-1 many TRBV24-1 CATSARGAGGLDEQFF TGTGCCACCAGTGCAAGAGGGGCAGGGGGCTTGGATGAGCAGTTCTTC
TRBD2 TRBJ2-3 many TRBV5-4 CASSLRTSGSTDTQYF TGTGCCAGCAGCTTGCGGACTAGCGGAAGCACAGATACGCAGTATTTT
- TRBJ2-5 many TRBV4-1 CASSQVVGETQYF TGCGCCAGCAGCCAAGTCGTAGGGGAGACCCAGTACTTC
- TRBJ1-4 many TRBV5-1 CASSLAAAGSEKLFF TGCGCCAGCAGCTTGGCCGCTGCAGGATCCGAAAAACTGTTTTTT
- TRBJ2-3 many TRBV7-9 CASSWPVRDTQYF TGTGCCAGCAGCTGGCCCGTCCGGGATACGCAGTATTTT
- TRBJ1-1 many TRBV20-1 CSARERTEAFF TGCAGTGCTAGAGAGAGGACTGAAGCTTTCTTT